This section outlines one TCR beta chain sequence together with its context. What it recognizes is unknown. This sample was included in a study of T cell responses to AZD1222 COVID-19 vaccine. CDR3 length: 13 residues. Germline CDR1 and CDR2: SGHTA and FQGNSA. The V end was cut by 2 bases, the J end by 7 bases, with 11 bases between. Profiling relied on immunoSEQ multiplex PCR, and the TCRdb table lists in-frame clones only, not all of them. The table records roughly 170,000 clones, roughly 93% of them present only once. Study observations and caveats: Sampling captured repertoires only after the peak T cell response. Donor demographics were predominantly white British with a female majority; clonal diversity may be underestimated.

The sequencing used peripheral blood, collected on day 0 of AZD1222 vaccination. This chain joins TRBV7-2 and TRBJ1-2; no clear D. This TCR was recovered from an adult in good health. CDR3 protein: CASSLREMGGYTF. The DNA for the CDR3 is TGTGCCAGCAGCTTAAGGGAAATGGGTGGCTACACCTTC.